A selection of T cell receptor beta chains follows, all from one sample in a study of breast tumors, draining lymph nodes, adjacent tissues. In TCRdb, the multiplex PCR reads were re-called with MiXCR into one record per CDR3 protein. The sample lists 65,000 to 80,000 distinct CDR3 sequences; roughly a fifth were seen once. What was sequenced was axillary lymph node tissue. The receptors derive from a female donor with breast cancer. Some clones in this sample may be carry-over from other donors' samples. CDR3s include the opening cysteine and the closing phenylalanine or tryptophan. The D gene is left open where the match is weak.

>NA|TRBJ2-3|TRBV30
CAWSTGTDTQYF
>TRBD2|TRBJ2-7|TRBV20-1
CSAWPTSGYEQYF
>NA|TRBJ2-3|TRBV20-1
CSARSQTGGRVDTQYF
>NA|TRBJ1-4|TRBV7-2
CASSLKRDEKLFF
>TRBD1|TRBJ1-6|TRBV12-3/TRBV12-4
CASSVQGDNSPLHF
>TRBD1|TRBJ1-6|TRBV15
CATSRDPGQANSPLHF
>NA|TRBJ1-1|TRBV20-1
CSARDFRGTNTEAFF
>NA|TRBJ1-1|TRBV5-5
CASSFARSTPEAFF
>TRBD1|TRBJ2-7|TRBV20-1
CSAPSDRGSYEQYF
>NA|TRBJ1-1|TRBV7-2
CASSLGRVGATEAFF
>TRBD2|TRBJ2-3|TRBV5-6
CASSSASGGDTQYF
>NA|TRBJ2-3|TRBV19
CAKRTTDTQYF
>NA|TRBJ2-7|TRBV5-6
CASRDWGAYEQYF
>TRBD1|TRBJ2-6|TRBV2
CASSGKGTANALTF
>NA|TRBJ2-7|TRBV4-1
CASSQVSGEQYF
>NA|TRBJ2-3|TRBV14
CASSQFTDTQYF
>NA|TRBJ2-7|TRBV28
CASSPLLETVSYEQYF
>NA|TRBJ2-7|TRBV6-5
CASSYSLGGVYEQYF
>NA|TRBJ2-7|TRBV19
CASTTPHPDEQYF
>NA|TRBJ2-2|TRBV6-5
CASSWDMNTGELFF
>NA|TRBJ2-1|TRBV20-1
CSAPLAPYNEQFF
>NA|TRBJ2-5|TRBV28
CASSPRDVEETQYF
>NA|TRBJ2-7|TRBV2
CASSDLEQYF
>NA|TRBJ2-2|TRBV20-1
CSARPGHANTGELFF